Each of the 21 T cell receptor beta chains below was sequenced from the same sample in a study of OX40 agonist ivuxolimab in advanced cancers. Library preparation employed the immunoSEQ multiplex PCR assay. The table was pulled from immuneACCESS by TCRdb, which kept in-frame rearrangements only. Such tables lose some clones; where checked, under half of the loss comes from unresolved V genes, and the rest has no known cause. Across this sample there are roughly 64,000 clones, with roughly 86% seen only once. Around 10% of the sample belongs to the ten largest clones. Here the sequenced sample was CD4+ or CD8+ T cells sorted from blood, taken in a trial of the OX40 agonist ivuxolimab. The origin of the receptors is an adult with an advanced solid tumor such as melanoma, head and neck, liver or kidney cancer.

V gene TRBV7-9 combines with J gene TRBJ1-4, with unresolved D. This CDR3 region has 17 residues. The germline V gene has CDR1 SEHNR and CDR2 FQNEAQ (reference sequence). The germline V and J ends were trimmed by 5 bases and 4 bases, with 20 bases remaining between them. This CDR3 is CASSPSLVTGRNEKLFF. The DNA for the CDR3 is TGTGCCAGCAGCCCTTCCCTCGTAACGGGCCGTAATGAAAAACTGTTTTTT.

This clone has only a few counts. The rearrangement uses TRBV4-3 and TRBJ2-1; TRBD2 aligns across 9 bases. V shed 1 base and J 6 bases; nucleotides not matched to a gene: 4. CDR3 length equals 15 residues. CDR1 LGHNA and CDR2 YSLEER come from the germline V gene. The CDR3 sequence: CASSQVGLASNEQFF. The CDR3 DNA reads as TGCGCCAGCAGCCAAGTGGGACTAGCCTCCAATGAGCAGTTCTTC.

This clone has just a few counts. This chain uses TRBV14 with TRBJ2-7; D is undetermined. The V gene's germline CDR1 is SGHDN and CDR2 FVKESK. Trimming pared 5 bases from V and 4 bases from J, leaving 12 bases between. This CDR3 spans 13 amino acids. CDR3 protein: CASSGSLVYEQYF. CDR3 DNA sequence: TGTGCCAGCAGCGGAAGCCTTGTTTACGAGCAGTACTTC.

This chain uses TRBV19 with TRBJ2-2; no firm D call. Per the germline V gene, CDR1 is LNHDA and CDR2 is SQIVND (reference sequence). The CDR3 is 15 amino acids. V lost 2 bases to trimming and J lost 0 bases, with 7 bases between them. CDR3 sequence reads: CASSITVANTGELFF. DNA for the CDR3: TGTGCCAGTAGTATAACCGTCGCGAACACCGGGGAGCTGTTTTTT.

The chain couples TRBV6-5 to TRBJ2-7; 15 bases align to TRBD2. V dropped 7 bases and J dropped 7; count of bases not matched to a gene: 8. CDR1 is MNHEY and CDR2 is SVGAGI in the germline V gene. This CDR3 is built from 15 residues. The CDR3 is CASTGTSGGTSEQYF. The CDR3 DNA follows: TGTGCCAGCACCGGGACTAGCGGGGGGACGAGTGAGCAGTACTTC.

The chain links TRBV7-2 to TRBJ1-1, with a possible D match to TRBD1 (5 bases). The V gene lost 2 bases and the J gene lost 5 bases, with 15 bases spanning the gap. Per germline, CDR1 SGHTA and CDR2 FQGNSA. This CDR3 contains 15 residues. The CDR3 coding sequence is TGTGCCAGCAGCTTAAGCCCGGGGGAATGGACTGAAGCTTTCTTT. Its protein product is CASSLSPGEWTEAFF. Together with reference TRBV7-2 and TRBJ1-1, the CDR3 gives the full variable domain: GAGVSQSPSNKVTEKGKDVELRCDPISGHTALYWYRQSLGQGLEFLIYFQGNSAPDKSGLPSDRFSAERTGGSVSTLTIQRTQQEDSAVYLCASSLSPGEWTEAFFGQGTRLTVV.

This clone was seen at least ten times. This rearrangement joins TRBV6-6 to TRBJ1-2; 12 nucleotides match TRBD1. Germline CDR1 MNHNY, CDR2 SVGAGI (reference sequence). The CDR3 length is 14 residues. V gave up 5 bases and J gave up 8 bases; unmatched junction bases: 6. The CDR3 nucleotides read TGTGCCAGCAGTCGGGGACAGGGGGCTAGGGGCTACACCTTC. Translating it yields CASSRGQGARGYTF.

This clone was detected many times. The chain joins TRBV5-4 to TRBJ1-2; possible D gene TRBD1, 5 bases. From germline, CDR1 is SGHNT and CDR2 YYREEE (reference sequence). CDR3 length: 14 amino acids. Trimming pared 2 bases from V and 4 bases from J, leaving 12 bases between. CDR3 sequence: CASSFPGLSYGYTF. CDR3 bases: TGTGCCAGCAGCTTCCCAGGGCTGAGCTATGGCTACACCTTC.

The genes are TRBV11-2 and TRBJ2-3, with D unresolved. The CDR3 covers 14 residues. With 1 base removed from V and 4 bases from J, the gap between germline ends came to 9 bases. Germline loops: CDR1 SGHAT, CDR2 FQNNGV. CDR3: CASSLAPKADTQYF. The CDR3 DNA is TGTGCCAGCAGCTTAGCCCCGAAGGCAGATACGCAGTATTTT. The full variable domain, rest sourced from reference TRBV11-2 and TRBJ2-3, is EAGVAQSPRYKIIEKRQSVAFWCNPISGHATLYWYQQILGQGPKLLIQFQNNGVVDDSQLPKDRFSAERLKGVDSTLKIQPAKLEDSAVYLCASSLAPKADTQYFGPGTRLTVL.

V and J are TRBV27 and TRBJ1-5; D call uncertain. CDR1 is MNHEY, CDR2 SMNVEV, per germline (reference sequence). V was shortened by 6 bases and J by 0 bases, with 9 bases between the two germline ends. CDR3 size: 14 residues. CDR3 residues: CASSPTRSNQPQHF. In DNA, the CDR3 is TGTGCCAGCAGCCCAACACGTAGCAATCAGCCCCAGCATTTT.

The chain has TRBV13 and TRBJ2-1; 10 bases fit TRBD2. CDR1 is PRHDT, CDR2 FYEKMQ, per germline (reference sequence). V was clipped by 2 bases and J by 9 bases; unmatched bases: 7. This CDR3 is 15 amino acids long. The CDR3 spells CASSLRLAGAVEQFF. The CDR3 bases are TGTGCCAGCAGCTTAAGGCTAGCGGGAGCGGTTGAGCAGTTCTTC.

The chain joins TRBV4-3 to TRBJ1-2; D is possibly TRBD1 (6 bases). The length of the CDR3 is 16 residues. V lost 2 bases and J 4 bases, leaving 17 bases between the germline ends. Germline CDR1 and CDR2: LGHNA and YSLEER. The CDR3 nucleotides are TGCGCCAGCAGCCAAAGTTTCGGACAGCCCCCCTATGGCTACACCTTC. Residues: CASSQSFGQPPYGYTF.

The CDR3 nucleotides read TGTGCCAGCAGGGCCGTAAGACAGGGGGCAGGCTATGGCTACACCTTC. Its translation is CASRAVRQGAGYGYTF. This sequence joins TRBV11-2 and TRBJ1-2; TRBD1 matches 10 bases. This CDR3 spans 16 amino acids. The V gene end was trimmed by 6 bases and the J gene end by 4 bases; junction bases not matched to a gene: 11. CDR1 and CDR2 (germline): SGHAT, FQNNGV.

This clone appeared a single time. This chain connects TRBV9 to TRBJ1-2; 9 nucleotides agree with TRBD1. In germline, CDR1 is SGDLS, CDR2 YYNGEE. Trimming cost V 0 bases and J 4 bases; bases outside gene matches: 7. CDR3 size: 16 residues. CDR3 sequence reads: CASSVGGTGPRYGYTF. The CDR3 DNA is TGTGCCAGCAGCGTAGGGGGGACAGGGCCCCGCTATGGCTACACCTTC. Full variable domain (remainder filled in from reference TRBV9 and TRBJ1-2): DSGVTQTPKHLITATGQRVTLRCSPRSGDLSVYWYQQSLDQGLQFLIQYYNGEERAKGNILERFSAQQFPDLHSELNLSSLELGDSALYFCASSVGGTGPRYGYTFGSGTRLTVV.

The chain is built from TRBV9 and TRBJ1-3; 7 bases are shared with TRBD1. The ends lost 4 bases at V and 4 bases at J; junction bases unmatched: 8. The CDR3 contains 15 residues. Germline CDR1 is SGDLS and CDR2 is YYNGEE. CDR3: CASSPRGGGGNTIYF. CDR3 DNA sequence: TGTGCCAGCAGCCCCAGGGGGGGCGGGGGAAACACCATATATTTT.

The J gene is TRBJ2-2, the V gene TRBV7-9, with D tentatively TRBD1 (5 bases). The CDR3 extends over 13 amino acids. Germline CDR1 and CDR2: SEHNR and FQNEAQ (reference sequence). The V gene lost 5 bases and the J gene lost 9 bases, with 13 bases spanning the gap. The CDR3 loop reads CASSPGPARELFF. The CDR3 DNA sequence: TGTGCCAGCAGCCCAGGGCCGGCCCGGGAGCTGTTTTTT.

V usage is TRBV6-5 and J usage is TRBJ1-2; no clear D gene. The CDR3 extends over 13 amino acids. Germline CDR1 reads MNHEY; CDR2 reads SVGAGI. V gave up 4 bases and J gave up 8 bases, with 14 bases separating them. CDR3 bases: TGTGCCAGCAGTTCGGAGGGTGCTGGGGGCTACACCTTC. Translating it yields CASSSEGAGGYTF.

V is TRBV6-4 and J is TRBJ1-5; D call uncertain. V lost 4 bases and J 1 base, leaving 11 bases between the germline ends. Looked up from germline, CDR1 is MRHNA and CDR2 is SNTAGT. This CDR3 is built from 15 residues. This chain's CDR3 is CASSGPKGSNQPQHF. CDR3 sequence (DNA): TGTGCCAGCAGTGGTCCTAAAGGGAGCAATCAGCCCCAGCATTTT.

V and J are TRBV9 and TRBJ1-6; no reliable D call. The CDR3 has 15 residues. Between the trimmed V and J ends, which lost 0 bases and 9 bases, there was a span of 13 bases. Per the germline V gene, CDR1 is SGDLS and CDR2 is YYNGEE. In nucleotides, the CDR3 is TGTGCCAGCAGCGTAGGTGGAGGGCCCAGTTCACCCCTCCACTTT. Protein product: CASSVGGGPSSPLHF.

J is TRBJ2-4 and V is TRBV28; TRBD2 aligns across 8 bases. Germline V lookup: CDR1 MDHEN, CDR2 SYDVKM. The CDR3 extends over 14 amino acids. V was pared by 3 bases and J by 15 bases, with 13 bases of the junction left unmatched. CDR3 bases: TGTGCCAGCAGTTTTGGGGGACTAGGTGGTTTAGGGTACTTC. The encoded protein is CASSFGGLGGLGYF.

The chain carries TRBV19 and TRBJ1-5; perhaps TRBD1 as D (5 bases). In germline, CDR1 is LNHDA, CDR2 SQIVND (reference sequence). The CDR3 spans 15 residues. The V end was cut by 7 bases, the J end by 0 bases, with 13 bases between. CDR3 protein: CASTLGEYSNQPQHF. As DNA, the CDR3 is TGTGCCAGTACCCTAGGGGAGTATAGCAATCAGCCCCAGCATTTT.